The 5 T cell receptor beta chains presented below share a single source sample, sequenced in a study of radiation and T cells in renal cell carcinoma. Libraries were prepared by immunoSEQ multiplex PCR; TCRdb keeps only in-frame clonotypes and omits some of them. The table has roughly 120,000 clones, 81% seen once. Indicated time point: blood 2 weeks post-SBRT. Treatment defined: 15 Gy SBRT to primary tumor, nephrectomy 4 weeks later. This material consisted of blood, taken from a patient whose treatment included radiotherapy and nephrectomy. The receptors originated from a woman in her sixties with renal cell carcinoma.

In DNA form, the CDR3 reads TGTGCTAGTGGTTTGGCCCTACCAGGGTATAATTCACCCCTCCACTTT. Translated: CASGLALPGYNSPLHF. This chain uses TRBV12-5 with TRBJ1-6; tentatively, D is TRBD1 (5 bases). This CDR3 spans 16 amino acids. V shed 1 base and J shed 4 bases, with 11 bases lying between them. The germline V gene has CDR1 LGHNT and CDR2 FRNRAP.

The J gene is TRBJ2-1, the V gene TRBV27, with D tentatively TRBD1 (5 bases). V shed 2 bases and J shed 7 bases, with 15 bases lying between them. The CDR3 runs to 15 residues. The V gene's germline CDR1 is MNHEY and CDR2 SMNVEV (reference sequence). The CDR3 bases are TGTGCCAGCAGTTTAGGAGCCAGGGCCTGGAATGAGCAGTTCTTC. Protein: CASSLGARAWNEQFF.

The count of this clone is one. The chain joins TRBV9 to TRBJ2-5; D assignment may be TRBD1 or TRBD2 (5 bases each). The CDR3 loop spans 14 amino acids. The germline V and J ends were trimmed by 0 bases and 7 bases, with 13 bases remaining between them. The germline CDR1 and CDR2 sequences are SGDLS and YYNGEE. The CDR3 nucleotides read TGTGCCAGCAGCGTAGAGTCGGGAAGGGGGACCCAGTACTTC. Residues: CASSVESGRGTQYF. Filled out from reference TRBV9 and TRBJ2-5, the complete variable domain reads DSGVTQTPKHLITATGQRVTLRCSPRSGDLSVYWYQQSLDQGLQFLIQYYNGEERAKGNILERFSAQQFPDLHSELNLSSLELGDSALYFCASSVESGRGTQYFGPGTRLLVL.

The chain is built from TRBV4-3 and TRBJ1-3; no definite D call. V gave up 1 base and J gave up 4 bases, with 11 bases separating them. From germline, CDR1 is LGHNA and CDR2 YSLEER. The CDR3 spans 15 residues. For the CDR3, the DNA is TGCGCCAGCAGCCAAGCGCCCAGGTTAGGAAACACCATATATTTT. Its protein is CASSQAPRLGNTIYF.

The chain recombines TRBV5-5 with TRBJ1-5, with 11 nucleotides matching TRBD1. The germline gives CDR1 SGHKS, CDR2 YYEKEE (reference sequence). J was trimmed by 7 bases and V by 2 bases; bases with no gene match: 2. This CDR3 is built from 14 residues. The CDR3 loop reads CASSLGQGAQPQHF. CDR3 DNA: TGTGCCAGCAGCTTAGGACAGGGGGCCCAGCCCCAGCATTTT.